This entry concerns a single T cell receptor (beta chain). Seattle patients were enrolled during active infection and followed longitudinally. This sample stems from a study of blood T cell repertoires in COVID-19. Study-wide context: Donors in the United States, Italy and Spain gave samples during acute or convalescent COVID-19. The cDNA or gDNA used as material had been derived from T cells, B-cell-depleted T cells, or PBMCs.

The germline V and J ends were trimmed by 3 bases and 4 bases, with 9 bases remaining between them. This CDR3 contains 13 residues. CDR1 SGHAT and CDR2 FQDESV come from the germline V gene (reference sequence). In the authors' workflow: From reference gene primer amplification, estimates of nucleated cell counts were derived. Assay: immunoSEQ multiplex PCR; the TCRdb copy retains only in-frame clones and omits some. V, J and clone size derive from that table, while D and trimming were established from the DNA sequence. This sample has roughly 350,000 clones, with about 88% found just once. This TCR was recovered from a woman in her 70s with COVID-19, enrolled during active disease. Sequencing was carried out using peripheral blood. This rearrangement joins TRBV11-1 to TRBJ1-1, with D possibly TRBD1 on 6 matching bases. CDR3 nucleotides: TGTGCCAGCAGCTTCACAGGGCTCACTGAAGCTTTCTTT. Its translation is CASSFTGLTEAFF.